The T cell receptor (beta chain) described here comes from a study of Ad26.COV2.S vaccination and SARS-CoV-2 variants. At the level of the study: Donor was assigned to the Ad26.COV2.S arm of trial COV1001. Participants got Ad26.COV2.S intramuscularly, once or twice 56 days apart. Notes on the study in general: It was reported that spike-specific CD8+ and CD4+ T cell responses were substantially broad after vaccination.

Stated treatment: around 19 received Ad26.COV2.S at low or high dose, single or two shots; roughly 5 received placebo; per-sample allocation not given. Sample collection was performed on day 63 after the first vaccine or placebo injection. An Ad26 vector that expressed Wuhan-strain SARS-CoV-2 spike constituted the vaccine. Produced via immunoSEQ multiplex PCR; TCRdb's table is partial and in-frame only. The sample carries more than 300,000 clones, around 85% recorded once. A note on this clone: The antigen is unknown.

V dropped 0 bases and J dropped 7 bases, with 7 bases sitting between them. This CDR3 contains 13 residues. From germline, CDR1 is MGHRA and CDR2 YSYEKL. The TCR originated in a person aged 18-60 years who received the Ad26.COV2.S COVID-19 vaccine or a placebo. The sequenced sample was peripheral blood, obtained in a trial of Ad26.COV2.S vaccine versus placebo. The chain joins TRBV4-1 to TRBJ2-1; weak D call: TRBD2 (6 bases). The CDR3 is CASSQDGGNEQFF. The CDR3 DNA follows: TGCGCCAGCAGCCAAGATGGAGGGAATGAGCAGTTCTTC.